This is a list of T cell receptor beta chains from one sample in a study of cytomegalovirus exposure and HLA in healthy donors. Only in-frame clones appear in the TCRdb table, and some are missing; sequencing was by immunoSEQ multiplex PCR. The data hold about 240,000 clones, with around 80% observed a single time. Specimen: PBMCs. The source is a middle-aged woman in good health and CMV-seropositive. Each CDR3 is given with its conserved first and last residue. Some rows have no size entry. The others give once, few or many, or a class for an expanded clone.

J: TRBJ2-7; size: NA; V: TRBV4-1; CDR3: CASSQVRTGPFYEQYF
J: TRBJ2-1; size: NA; V: TRBV2; CDR3: CASLRRRGGGNLNEQFF
J: TRBJ2-7; size: NA; V: TRBV6-5; CDR3: CASHRGSYEQYF
J: TRBJ2-1; size: NA; V: TRBV13; CDR3: CASSFQTSGSYNEQFF
J: TRBJ1-5; size: NA; V: TRBV5-6; CDR3: CASSSGGQPQHF
J: TRBJ2-7; size: once; V: TRBV9; CDR3: CASSVGTSGGYEQYF
J: TRBJ2-7; size: NA; V: TRBV5-1; CDR3: CASSLAGSGSSYEQYF
J: TRBJ2-7; size: NA; V: TRBV6-1; CDR3: CASGTGGREQYF
J: TRBJ2-5; size: NA; V: TRBV29-1; CDR3: CSVRLAGGETQYF
J: TRBJ2-3; size: few; V: TRBV27; CDR3: CASSLGGTDTQYF
J: TRBJ2-7; size: NA; V: TRBV28; CDR3: CASRTSGTTSYEQYF
J: TRBJ1-5; size: NA; V: TRBV7-2; CDR3: CASSPRVNQPQHF
J: TRBJ2-1; size: NA; V: TRBV18; CDR3: CASSETSSYNEQFF
J: TRBJ1-1; size: NA; V: TRBV29-1; CDR3: CSVVRDTSGTEAFF
J: TRBJ1-3; size: NA; V: TRBV5-6; CDR3: CASSRDLQVLSGNTIYF
J: TRBJ1-5; size: few; V: TRBV19; CDR3: CASRVLDQPQHF
J: TRBJ1-2; size: NA; V: TRBV18; CDR3: CASSPLQGTNYGYTF
J: TRBJ2-7; size: few; V: TRBV14; CDR3: CASSLTGYEQYF
J: TRBJ2-1; size: NA; V: TRBV11-2; CDR3: CASSLAEDVHNEQFF
J: TRBJ1-1; size: NA; V: TRBV19; CDR3: CASSMGGSGHTEAFF